Following are 21 T cell receptor beta chains from one sample sequenced in a study of OX40 agonist ivuxolimab in advanced cancers. This table comes from immunoSEQ multiplex PCR, and its TCRdb copy is limited to in-frame clones, with some not included. The sample consists of about 60,000 clones, about 93% of them appearing once. The starting material was CD4+ or CD8+ T cells sorted from blood, obtained in a trial of the OX40 agonist ivuxolimab. These receptor sequences come from an adult with an advanced solid tumor such as melanoma, head and neck, liver or kidney cancer.

J is TRBJ2-7 and V is TRBV4-3; D is unresolved. The V and J ends lost 4 bases and 3 bases respectively, with 10 bases between them. The CDR3 contains 13 residues. Germline lookup yields CDR1 LGHNA and CDR2 YSLEER. CDR3 in amino acids: CASSPSMGYEQYF. The DNA of the CDR3 is TGCGCCAGCAGCCCTTCGATGGGCTACGAGCAGTACTTC.

The chain carries TRBV5-6 and TRBJ1-5; D unclear. Deletions cut 5 bases from V and 1 base from J, with 10 bases between. Germline-derived CDR1 and CDR2 are SGHDT and YYEEEE. The CDR3 spans 14 residues. CDR3 in amino acids: CASSPGGSNQPQHF. The CDR3 DNA sequence: TGTGCCAGCAGTCCAGGAGGGAGCAATCAGCCCCAGCATTTT.

With regard to this clone: In the same sample, other DNA sequences code for this CDR3. The chain carries TRBV7-8 and TRBJ2-7; D remains unclear. Trimming left V 5 bases short and J 0 bases short, with 2 bases between. Germline CDR1 reads SGHVS; CDR2 reads FQNEAQ. The CDR3 length is 11 residues. The CDR3 is CASSPSYEQYF. DNA for the CDR3: TGTGCCAGCAGCCCCTCCTACGAGCAGTACTTC.

The CDR3 DNA sequence: TGTGCCAGCAGCTTCGCAGCGACCTACGAGCAGTACTTC. It codes for CASSFAATYEQYF. V is TRBV7-2 and J is TRBJ2-7; D call uncertain. The V end lost 3 bases, the J end lost 2 bases, and 8 bases lay between the germline ends. The CDR3 is 13 amino acids. CDR1 and CDR2 from the germline V gene are SGHTA and FQGNSA.

The gene calls are TRBV10-3 and TRBJ2-7; D is unresolved. Germline CDR1 reads ENHRY; CDR2 reads SYGVKD. The CDR3 consists of 12 residues. V was shortened by 2 bases and J by 2 bases, with 4 bases between the two germline ends. The CDR3 nucleotides read TGTGCCATCAGTGAGGGGGCCTACGAGCAGTACTTC. Protein product: CAISEGAYEQYF.

The table lists this clone with a few counts. The V call is TRBV30, the J call TRBJ1-1; no definite D call. There are 14 residues in the CDR3. The germline gives CDR1 GTSNPN, CDR2 SVGIG (reference sequence). The ends were cut back, 0 bases at V and 1 base at J, with 9 bases in the middle. CDR3 DNA: TGTGCCTGGAGTGTACGCACCACGAACACTGAAGCTTTCTTT. It encodes CAWSVRTTNTEAFF. Variable domain in full (rest from reference TRBV30 and TRBJ1-1): SQTIHQWPATLVQPVGSPLSLECTVEGTSNPNLYWYRQAAGRGLQLLFYSVGIGQISSEVPQNLSASRPQDRQFILSSKKLLLSDSGFYLCAWSVRTTNTEAFFGQGTRLTVV.

This clone was found once. The chain carries TRBV12-5 and TRBJ2-1; no firm D call. The germline V and J ends were trimmed by 2 bases and 4 bases, with 6 bases remaining between them. The CDR3 has 13 amino acids. Germline V CDR1 and CDR2: LGHNT, FRNRAP. CDR3 protein: CASGLNPYNEQFF. The CDR3 DNA is TGTGCTAGTGGTTTGAACCCTTACAATGAGCAGTTCTTC.

This clone was counted a single time. V is TRBV4-3 and J is TRBJ2-1; maybe TRBD1 (6 bases). Between the trimmed V and J ends, which lost 6 bases and 10 bases, there was a span of 16 bases. The V gene's germline CDR1 is LGHNA and CDR2 YSLEER. The CDR3 loop spans 13 amino acids. Here the CDR3 DNA reads TGCGCCAGCAGGCCAAGTCTCGGGACAGAGCAGTTCTTC. Translated, it gives CASRPSLGTEQFF.

The chain employs TRBV27 and TRBJ2-1, with 12 bases aligning to TRBD2. The junction had 3 bases not matched to a gene; V was cut back by 5 bases and J by 1 base. The CDR3 has 16 residues. Germline CDR1 is MNHEY and CDR2 is SMNVEV (reference sequence). Written as DNA, the CDR3 is TGTGCCAGCAGTCCCGGGACTAGCGGGTCCTACAATGAGCAGTTCTTC. The encoded protein is CASSPGTSGSYNEQFF.

J is TRBJ2-7 and V is TRBV6-6; D unclear. V gave up 7 bases and J gave up 2 bases, with 15 bases separating them. The germline V gene encodes CDR1 MNHNY and CDR2 SVGAGI (reference sequence). This CDR3 has 14 residues. This CDR3 is CASTDTIDTYEQYF. The CDR3 DNA is TGTGCCAGCACTGACACGATAGACACCTACGAGCAGTACTTC.

The CDR3 nucleotides read TGTGCCAGCAGTCGGACAGTAGATAACTACGAGCAGTACTTC. Translated, it gives CASSRTVDNYEQYF. V and J are TRBV27 and TRBJ2-7; D possibly corresponds to TRBD1 (6 bases). CDR3 length: 14 residues. Per germline, CDR1 MNHEY and CDR2 SMNVEV (reference sequence). Trimming removed 5 bases from V and 3 bases from J, with 14 bases in between.

By proportion, this clone is hyperexpanded. V gene TRBV7-3 combines with J gene TRBJ2-5; tentatively, D is TRBD1 (5 bases). Germline assignment: CDR1 SGHTA and CDR2 FQGTGA. This CDR3 is built from 13 residues. V was shortened by 5 bases and J by 6 bases, with 13 bases between the two germline ends. In nucleotides, the CDR3 is TGTGCCAGCAGCAAAGGACATGAAAAGACCCAGTACTTC. Protein: CASSKGHEKTQYF. The variable domain in full, with the rest retrieved from reference TRBV7-3 and TRBJ2-5, is GAGVSQTPSNKVTEKGKYVELRCDPISGHTALYWYRQSLGQGPEFLIYFQGTGAADDSGLPNDRFFAVRPEGSVSTLKIQRTERGDSAVYLCASSKGHEKTQYFGPGTRLLVL.

This chain uses TRBV6-6 with TRBJ1-2; 8 bases agree with TRBD1. This CDR3 spans 14 amino acids. With 4 bases clipped from V and 5 bases from J, the junction kept 6 bases outside the gene matches. The V gene's germline CDR1 is MNHNY and CDR2 SVGAGI (reference sequence). CDR3 DNA sequence: TGTGCCAGCAGTTCTCCGGGACAGGCATATGGCTACACCTTC. This gives the protein CASSSPGQAYGYTF.

The rearrangement uses TRBV6-4 and TRBJ2-7; TRBD1 aligns across 7 bases. CDR3 size: 16 residues. V lost 0 bases to trimming and J lost 2 bases; unmatched junction nucleotides: 7. The germline CDR1 and CDR2 sequences are MRHNA and SNTAGT. Here the CDR3 reads CASSDSRGQSPYEQYF. The DNA for the CDR3 is TGTGCCAGCAGTGACTCTAGGGGACAGAGTCCCTACGAGCAGTACTTC.

V and J are TRBV7-9 and TRBJ2-5; D may be TRBD2 (5 bases). The assigned J gene may be wrong: the sequence end matches TRBJ2-7 better. The V gene's germline CDR1 is SEHNR and CDR2 FQNEAQ (reference sequence). The CDR3 sequence is 13 residues long. The CDR3 bases are TGTGCCAGCAGCTTAGGCGGGTACGGCGAGCAGTACTTC. Translated, it gives CASSLGGYGEQYF.

The chain joins TRBV28 to TRBJ1-5, with D hard to call. Germline V gene sequence: CDR1 MDHEN, CDR2 SYDVKM. The V gene lost 2 bases and the J gene lost 1 base, with 12 bases spanning the gap. The CDR3 consists of 16 residues. The CDR3 DNA sequence: TGTGCCAGCAGTTTAATCACGTTGGCAAGCAATCAGCCCCAGCATTTT. Residues: CASSLITLASNQPQHF.

The V gene is TRBV4-3, the J gene TRBJ2-1; the D call may be TRBD1 or TRBD2 (6 bases each). The CDR3 has 16 residues. V was shortened by 0 bases and J by 4 bases, with 13 bases between the two germline ends. Germline-derived CDR1 and CDR2 are LGHNA and YSLEER. The CDR3 spells CASSQDRGTIYNEQFF. The CDR3 DNA is TGCGCCAGCAGCCAAGATCGGGGGACAATTTACAATGAGCAGTTCTTC.

This chain links TRBV2 with TRBJ2-2; tentative D call: TRBD2 (5 bases). The germline V and J ends were trimmed by 2 bases and 6 bases, with 16 bases remaining between them. CDR3 length: 16 residues. Germline loops: CDR1 SNHLY, CDR2 FYNNEI. The CDR3: CASSEYRGRGSGELFF. Written as DNA, the CDR3 is TGTGCCAGCAGTGAATACCGAGGGAGAGGCTCCGGGGAGCTGTTTTTT.

A remark on this clone: Other DNA variants within this sample encode the same CDR3. J is TRBJ2-7 and V is TRBV4-2; maybe TRBD2 (5 bases). From germline, CDR1 is LGHNA and CDR2 YNFKEQ. V lost 1 base, J lost 4 bases, and 5 bases lay in between. This CDR3 contains 12 residues. CDR3 loop: CASSQGGYEQYF. The CDR3 DNA is TGTGCCAGCAGCCAAGGAGGGTACGAGCAGTACTTC.

The rearrangement joins TRBV15 to TRBJ2-1; no clear D gene. Between the trimmed V and J ends, which lost 0 bases and 11 bases, there was a span of 11 bases. Germline V CDR1 and CDR2: LNHNV, YYDKDF (reference sequence). The CDR3 spans 13 residues. DNA of the CDR3: TGTGCCACCAGCAGAGATTGGCAAGGGAAGCAGTTCTTC. This encodes CATSRDWQGKQFF.

This clone was observed at least ten times. V gene TRBV28 combines with J gene TRBJ1-4, with D possibly being TRBD1 (5 bases). Per the germline V gene, CDR1 is MDHEN and CDR2 is SYDVKM. The CDR3 sequence is 14 residues long. The V and J ends lost 5 bases and 0 bases respectively, with 7 bases between them. In nucleotides, the CDR3 is TGTGCCAGCAGTGACAGTGCAACTAATGAAAAACTGTTTTTT. Translation gives CASSDSATNEKLFF.